The 21 T cell receptor beta chains reported below all come from one sample, sequenced in a study of blood T cell repertoires in COVID-19. Generated by immunoSEQ multiplex PCR, the TCRdb table keeps only in-frame clones and is missing some. Here the sample spans approximately 250,000 clones, around 82% being singletons. Material: peripheral blood. These receptors all stem from a human donor in a cohort sampled during active COVID-19.

This chain uses TRBV7-2 with TRBJ2-5, with TRBD1 matching over 10 bases. CDR1 SGHTA and CDR2 FQGNSA come from the germline V gene. Trimming at V came to 0 bases and at J to 4 bases, leaving 5 bases not matched to a gene. The CDR3 has 16 amino acids. DNA for the CDR3: TGTGCCAGCAGCTTAGCTAGACAGGGGGCCGGAGAGACCCAGTACTTC. This gives the protein CASSLARQGAGETQYF. Variable domain in full (rest from reference TRBV7-2 and TRBJ2-5): GAGVSQSPSNKVTEKGKDVELRCDPISGHTALYWYRQSLGQGLEFLIYFQGNSAPDKSGLPSDRFSAERTGGSVSTLTIQRTQQEDSAVYLCASSLARQGAGETQYFGPGTRLLVL.

The CDR3 here is CATSRGGGLSSYNSPLHF. The CDR3 region has the DNA TGTGCCACCAGCCGAGGCGGGGGACTAAGCTCCTATAATTCACCCCTCCACTTT. The genes are TRBV15 and TRBJ1-6, with a weak D call TRBD1 (5 bases). The germline V gene encodes CDR1 LNHNV and CDR2 YYDKDF (reference sequence). V was pared by 5 bases and J by 0 bases, with 17 bases between. The CDR3 sequence is 18 residues long. Supplemented by reference TRBV15 and TRBJ1-6, the full variable domain reads DAMVIQNPRYQVTQFGKPVTLSCSQTLNHNVMYWYQQKSSQAPKLLFHYYDKDFNNEADTPDNFQSRRPNTSFCFLDIRSPGLGDTAMYLCATSRGGGLSSYNSPLHFGNGTRLTVT.

The chain combines TRBV2 with TRBJ2-3; TRBD2 is a possible D gene (6 bases). The V end was cut by 4 bases, the J end by 5 bases, with 10 bases between. In germline, CDR1 is SNHLY, CDR2 FYNNEI. This CDR3 comprises 13 residues. The CDR3 loop is CASSAGRRDTQYF. The CDR3 DNA reads TGTGCCAGCAGTGCCGGGAGAAGAGATACGCAGTATTTT.

The chain employs TRBV19 and TRBJ1-2, with unresolved D. The CDR3 contains 18 residues. Germline CDR1 reads LNHDA; CDR2 reads SQIVND (reference sequence). V was pared by 7 bases and J by 1 base, with 25 bases between. CDR3 region: CASTLRGTEDWFNYGYTF. CDR3 DNA sequence: TGTGCCAGTACCCTACGGGGAACGGAGGATTGGTTTAACTATGGCTACACCTTC.

This chain connects TRBV5-1 to TRBJ2-3; 14 bases agree with TRBD2. The CDR3 covers 16 residues. In germline, CDR1 is SGHRS, CDR2 YFSETQ. V gave up 4 bases and J gave up 0 bases; unmatched junction bases: 1. The DNA of the CDR3 is TGCGCCAGCAGCCGACTAGCGGGAGGGAGCACAGATACGCAGTATTTT. Protein: CASSRLAGGSTDTQYF.

The chain joins TRBV4-2 to TRBJ2-1, with D possibly TRBD2 on 7 matching bases. CDR3 size: 17 residues. In germline, CDR1 is LGHNA, CDR2 YNFKEQ. V lost 2 bases to trimming and J lost 7 bases, with 21 bases between them. The CDR3 loop reads CASSQTRMGGLGNEQFF. The CDR3 bases are TGTGCCAGCAGCCAAACAAGGATGGGGGGGCTGGGGAATGAGCAGTTCTTC.

This clone was counted a single time. J is TRBJ2-7 and V is TRBV5-1; 11 nucleotides match TRBD2. The CDR3 spans 16 residues. Unmatched junction bases numbered 5, after V lost 0 bases and J lost 3 bases. The germline V gene has CDR1 SGHRS and CDR2 YFSETQ. The CDR3 sequence is CASSLGGTSGNYEQYF. The CDR3 region has the DNA TGCGCCAGCAGCTTGGGGGGGACTAGCGGAAACTACGAGCAGTACTTC. The full variable domain, in which reference TRBV5-1 and TRBJ2-7 provide the parts outside the CDR3, is KAGVTQTPRYLIKTRGQQVTLSCSPISGHRSVSWYQQTPGQGLQFLFEYFSETQRNKGNFPGRFSGRQFSNSRSEMNVSTLELGDSALYLCASSLGGTSGNYEQYFGPGTRLTVT.

Details on this clone: An end of the junction differs from the germline gene, which may be a read error. The chain links TRBV28 to TRBJ2-7; 12 bases match TRBD1. CDR3 size: 12 residues. Germline-derived CDR1 and CDR2 are MDHEN and SYDVKM. The CDR3 DNA is TGTGCCAGCAGACTCGGGACAGGGGGCTTGAACTTC. This gives the protein CASRLGTGGLNF.

The gene calls are TRBV19 and TRBJ2-6, with TRBD2 matching over 14 bases. Germline trimming cut 4 bases from V and 2 bases from J; bases unmatched to any gene: 4. The CDR3 spans 18 residues. Germline values: CDR1 LNHDA, CDR2 SQIVND (reference sequence). The CDR3 sequence is CASSTGTSGSPGANVLTF. Written as DNA, the CDR3 is TGTGCCAGTAGTACCGGGACTAGCGGGAGTCCTGGGGCCAACGTCCTGACTTTC.

Points on this clone: Other DNA sequences from this sample encode an identical CDR3 as well. CDR3 residues: CASSLGQSYNEQFF. CDR3 sequence (DNA): TGCGCCAGCAGCTTGGGACAGTCCTACAATGAGCAGTTCTTC. The rearrangement joins TRBV5-1 to TRBJ2-1; perhaps TRBD1 as D (5 bases). V lost 0 bases and J 1 base, leaving 5 bases between the germline ends. Germline V gives CDR1 SGHRS, CDR2 YFSETQ. The CDR3 sequence is 14 residues long.

The chain joins TRBV24-1 to TRBJ2-3, with TRBD1 matching over 7 bases. V lost 3 bases, J lost 1 base, and 15 bases stayed unmatched. CDR1 is KGHDR and CDR2 is SFDVKD in the germline V gene. The length of the CDR3 is 19 residues. CDR3 sequence: CATSDRGFRTGYRTDTQYF. In nucleotides, the CDR3 is TGTGCCACCAGTGATAGGGGATTTCGGACAGGTTACCGCACAGATACGCAGTATTTT.

The rearrangement uses TRBV7-2 and TRBJ2-3; 14 nucleotides match TRBD2. Per germline, CDR1 SGHTA and CDR2 FQGNSA. Germline trimming cut 4 bases from V and 1 base from J; bases unmatched to any gene: 7. The CDR3 is 18 amino acids. The CDR3 DNA follows: TGTGCCAGCAGCTCCAGACTAGCGGGGGGGGCCGGCACAGATACGCAGTATTTT. Encoded protein: CASSSRLAGGAGTDTQYF.

This clone was recorded a few times. The chain couples TRBV13 to TRBJ2-3; D call uncertain. The length of the CDR3 is 15 residues. V dropped 7 bases and J dropped 2 bases, with 16 bases sitting between them. From germline, CDR1 is PRHDT and CDR2 FYEKMQ (reference sequence). The CDR3, as DNA: TGTGCCAGCATTGCGAGCTTCATACTCACAGATACGCAGTATTTT. This sequence encodes CASIASFILTDTQYF.

The chain has TRBV5-8 and TRBJ1-6; D remains unclear. The V gene's germline CDR1 is SGHTS and CDR2 YDEGEE. V shed 4 bases and J shed 0 bases, with 8 bases lying between them. The CDR3 consists of 15 residues. CDR3 in amino acids: CASSPSSSYNSPLHF. CDR3 coding DNA: TGTGCCAGCAGCCCGAGCTCCTCCTATAATTCACCCCTCCACTTT. The full variable domain, rest sourced from reference TRBV5-8 and TRBJ1-6, is EAGVTQSPTHLIKTRGQQATLRCSPISGHTSVYWYQQALGLGLQFLLWYDEGEERNRGNFPPRFSGRQFPNYSSELNVNALELEDSALYLCASSPSSSYNSPLHFGNGTRLTVT.

This chain joins TRBV6-1 and TRBJ1-5, with 9 bases lining up with TRBD1. The germline CDR1 and CDR2 sequences are MNHNS and SASEGT. V was clipped by 2 bases and J by 4 bases; unmatched bases: 6. This CDR3 is 16 amino acids long. CDR3 in DNA: TGTGCCAGCAGTGAACTAGGACAGGGGATTAATCAGCCCCAGCATTTT. It specifies CASSELGQGINQPQHF.

V gene TRBV28 combines with J gene TRBJ1-2, with 10 bases lining up with TRBD1. This CDR3 is built from 15 residues. V was pared by 6 bases and J by 5 bases, with 9 bases of the junction left unmatched. CDR1 is MDHEN and CDR2 is SYDVKM in the germline V gene. The CDR3 here is CASSPGTGDLYGYTF. The CDR3 DNA follows: TGTGCCAGCAGCCCCGGGACAGGGGACCTGTATGGCTACACCTTC.

The CDR3 sequence: CASSALGTGLGTQYF. Written as DNA, the CDR3 is TGTGCCAGCAGCGCCTTGGGGACAGGGTTGGGGACCCAGTACTTC. The V and J genes are TRBV7-9 and TRBJ2-5; 9 nucleotides match TRBD1. V was pared by 5 bases and J by 7 bases, with 11 bases of the junction left unmatched. Germline V CDR1 and CDR2: SEHNR, FQNEAQ (reference sequence). This CDR3 has 15 residues.

This chain uses TRBV5-4 with TRBJ2-2, with 12 bases that match TRBD1. The V and J ends lost 4 bases and 4 bases, in that order; junction bases with no gene match: 5. The length of the CDR3 is 16 residues. CDR1 and CDR2 (germline): SGHNT, YYREEE (reference sequence). For the CDR3, the DNA is TGTGCCAGCAGCCCGGGACAGGGGGCGATCACCGGGGAGCTGTTTTTT. This sequence encodes CASSPGQGAITGELFF.

In its sample, this clone was seen once. The chain employs TRBV3-1 (or the pseudogene TRBV3-2) and TRBJ2-1; TRBD2 matches 11 bases. Unmatched junction bases numbered 6, after V lost 4 bases and J lost 13 bases. Per germline, CDR1 LGHDT and CDR2 YNNKEL (reference sequence). The length of the CDR3 is 13 residues. The CDR3 bases are TGTGCCAGCAGCCGGATTAGCGGGGGGGATCAGTTCTTC. It codes for CASSRISGGDQFF.

This clone was seen a handful of times. The chain carries TRBV7-9 and TRBJ1-1, with TRBD1 matching over 7 bases. This CDR3 contains 14 residues. CDR1 is SEHNR and CDR2 is FQNEAQ in the germline V gene (reference sequence). Trimming at V came to 5 bases and at J to 5 bases, leaving 8 bases not matched to a gene. CDR3 sequence: CASSPNRGGTEAFF. The CDR3 nucleotides are TGTGCCAGCAGCCCGAACAGGGGTGGGACTGAAGCTTTCTTT.

The CDR3 spells CASSFNRYTGELFF. Here the CDR3 DNA reads TGTGCCAGCAGTTTTAACAGATACACCGGGGAGCTGTTTTTT. V and J are TRBV27 and TRBJ2-2; D uncertain. Trimming took off 3 bases at V and 3 bases at J, with 8 bases between the two ends. The germline V gene encodes CDR1 MNHEY and CDR2 SMNVEV (reference sequence). The CDR3 sequence is 14 residues long.